This T cell receptor (beta chain) was recorded in a study of OX40 agonist ivuxolimab in advanced cancers. Study-wide results and limits: With doses of 0.1-3.0 mg/kg, partial responders showed among the lowest clonal expansion.

CDR3 length: 15 amino acids. Germline CDR1 reads LGHNA; CDR2 reads YSLEER. V was pared by 0 bases and J by 1 base, with 7 bases between. Note on this clone: Its antigen is unknown. The same CDR3 can be traced to other DNA sequences in this sample.

Sequencing used immunoSEQ multiplex PCR; TCRdb keeps in-frame clones, though not all of them. The sample comprises tens of thousands of clones, about 89% of which are singletons, and over 15% rests with the top ten. The sample here was CD4+ or CD8+ T cells sorted from blood, taken in a trial of the OX40 agonist ivuxolimab. V gene TRBV4-3 combines with J gene TRBJ1-5; weak D call: TRBD1 (5 bases). The TCR sequence derives from an adult with an advanced solid tumor such as melanoma, head and neck, liver or kidney cancer. CDR3 amino acids: CASSQDRVSNQPQHF. The CDR3 DNA sequence: TGCGCCAGCAGCCAAGACAGGGTGAGCAATCAGCCCCAGCATTTT.